This T cell receptor beta chain was sequenced in a study of CD8 T cells in ankylosing spondylitis. Study-wide results and caveats: The clones that were linked to disease were reported to be significantly enriched in matched synovial fluid samples from ankylosing spondylitis patients. Existing reports had already noted some motif variants in reactive arthritis synovial fluid and blood. Clones linked to the disease showed a CD8+ phenotype. They occurred at relatively low frequencies in peripheral blood.

With regard to this clonotype: Antigen specificity is unknown.

J gave up 0 bases and V 1 base, and 4 bases lay outside the gene matches. The CDR3 totals 16 residues. The germline CDR1 and CDR2 sequences are SGHVS and FQNEAQ. A single record per CDR3 protein comes from TCRdb applying MiXCR to the 5' RACE reads. The table records approximately 250,000 distinct CDR3 sequences, roughly a third of them present only once. The source is a male donor with ankylosing spondylitis or in good health (not recorded which). Sequenced: blood, either unsorted or a sorted T cell fraction (not recorded which). This sequence joins TRBV7-8 and TRBJ2-7, with 9 bases aligning to TRBD2. The CDR3 DNA follows: TGTGCCAGCAGCTTAGTAGCGGGGGACTCCTCCTACGAGCAGTACTTC. It encodes CASSLVAGDSSYEQYF.